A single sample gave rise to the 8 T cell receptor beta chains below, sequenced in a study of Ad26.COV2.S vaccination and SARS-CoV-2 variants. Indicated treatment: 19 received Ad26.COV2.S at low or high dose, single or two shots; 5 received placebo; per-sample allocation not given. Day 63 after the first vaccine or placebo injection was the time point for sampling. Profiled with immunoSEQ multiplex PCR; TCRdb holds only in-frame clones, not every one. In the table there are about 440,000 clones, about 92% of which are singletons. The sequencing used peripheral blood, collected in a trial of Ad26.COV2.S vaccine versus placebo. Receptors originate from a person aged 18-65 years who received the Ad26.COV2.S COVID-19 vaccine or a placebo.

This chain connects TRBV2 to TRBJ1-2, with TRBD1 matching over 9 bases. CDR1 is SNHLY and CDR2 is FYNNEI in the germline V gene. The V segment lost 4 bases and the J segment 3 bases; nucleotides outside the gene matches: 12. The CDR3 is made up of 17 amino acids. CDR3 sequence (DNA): TGTGCCAGCAGTGGGGGGGCCGGGACAGGGAACTACTATGGCTACACCTTC. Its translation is CASSGGAGTGNYYGYTF.

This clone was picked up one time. The CDR3 loop reads CSVIGLASKETQYF. The CDR3 coding sequence is TGCAGCGTTATCGGACTAGCGAGTAAAGAGACCCAGTACTTC. The V gene is TRBV29-1, the J gene TRBJ2-5; 9 bases are a match to TRBD2. The CDR3 covers 14 residues. J was trimmed by 3 bases and V by 5 bases; bases with no gene match: 7. The germline V gene has CDR1 SQVTM and CDR2 ANQGSEA. Variable domain in full (rest from reference TRBV29-1 and TRBJ2-5): SAVISQKPSRDICQRGTSLTIQCQVDSQVTMMFWYRQQPGQSLTLIATANQGSEATYESGFVIDKFPISRPNLTFSTLTVSNMSPEDSSIYLCSVIGLASKETQYFGPGTRLLVL.

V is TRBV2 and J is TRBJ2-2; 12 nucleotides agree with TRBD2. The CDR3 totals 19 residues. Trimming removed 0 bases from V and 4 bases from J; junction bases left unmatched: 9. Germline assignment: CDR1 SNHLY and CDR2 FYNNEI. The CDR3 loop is CASSEARPGLAGGTGELFF. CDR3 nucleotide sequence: TGTGCCAGCAGTGAAGCTCGGCCGGGACTAGCGGGCGGCACCGGGGAGCTGTTTTTT.

CDR3 in amino acids: CASSLDGEGNEQFF. CDR3 sequence (DNA): TGTGCCAGCAGCTTAGACGGGGAAGGGAATGAGCAGTTCTTC. The gene calls are TRBV11-3 and TRBJ2-1, with TRBD2 as a possible D gene (5 bases). With 0 bases removed from V and 7 bases from J, the gap between germline ends came to 10 bases. From germline, CDR1 is SGHNT and CDR2 YENEEA. There are 14 residues in the CDR3. Supplemented by reference TRBV11-3 and TRBJ2-1, the full variable domain reads EAGVVQSPRYKIIEKKQPVAFWCNPISGHNTLYWYLQNLGQGPELLIRYENEEAVDDSQLPKDRFSAERLKGVDSTLKIQPAELGDSAVYLCASSLDGEGNEQFFGPGTRLTVL.

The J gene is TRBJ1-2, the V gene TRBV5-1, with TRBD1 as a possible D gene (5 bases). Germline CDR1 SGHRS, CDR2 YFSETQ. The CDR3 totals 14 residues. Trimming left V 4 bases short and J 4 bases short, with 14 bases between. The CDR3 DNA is TGCGCCAGCAGCCCCCCTGGGGGGGGCTATGGCTACACCTTC. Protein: CASSPPGGGYGYTF.

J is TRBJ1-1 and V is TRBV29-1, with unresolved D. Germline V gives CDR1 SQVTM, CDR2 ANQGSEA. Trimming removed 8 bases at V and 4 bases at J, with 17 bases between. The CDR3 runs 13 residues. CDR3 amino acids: CSFQPVSSTEAFF. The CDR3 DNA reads TGCAGCTTCCAACCGGTGTCTTCCACTGAAGCTTTCTTT.

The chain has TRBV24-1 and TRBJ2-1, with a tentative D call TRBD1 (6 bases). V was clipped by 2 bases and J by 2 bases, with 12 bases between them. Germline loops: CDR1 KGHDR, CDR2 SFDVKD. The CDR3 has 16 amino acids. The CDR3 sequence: CATSDYGRGTYNEQFF. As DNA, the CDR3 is TGTGCCACCAGTGATTATGGCAGGGGTACCTACAATGAGCAGTTCTTC.

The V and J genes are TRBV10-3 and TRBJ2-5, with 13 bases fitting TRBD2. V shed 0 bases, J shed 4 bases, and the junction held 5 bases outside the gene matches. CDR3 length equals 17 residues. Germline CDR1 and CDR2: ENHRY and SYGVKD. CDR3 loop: CAISESKLAGGPETQYF. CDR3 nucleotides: TGTGCCATCAGTGAGTCGAAACTAGCGGGAGGGCCAGAGACCCAGTACTTC.